The 27 T cell receptor beta chains below come from one sample, sequenced in a study of T cell responses to AZD1222 COVID-19 vaccine. This table comes from immunoSEQ multiplex PCR, and its TCRdb copy is limited to in-frame clones, with some not included. The repertoire consists of more than 100,000 clones, with around 84% occurring once and the leading ten covering 7.7%. Material: peripheral blood, obtained on day 0 of AZD1222 vaccination. These receptor sequences come from an adult in good health.

This chain uses TRBV30 with TRBJ1-2; 8 nucleotides match TRBD1. V was pared by 4 bases and J by 7 bases, with 8 bases of the junction left unmatched. Germline V CDR1 and CDR2: GTSNPN, SVGIG (reference sequence). The CDR3 has 13 amino acids. As DNA, the CDR3 is TGTGCCTGGACCCCGTCCAGGGGGCTTGGCTACACCTTC. Residues: CAWTPSRGLGYTF.

The table lists this clone with a count of one. The chain joins TRBV6-5 to TRBJ1-6, with 7 bases identical to TRBD1. Germline CDR1 and CDR2: MNHEY and SVGAGI. J gave up 11 bases and V 8 bases, and 9 bases lay outside the gene matches. The CDR3 has 13 residues. CDR3 coding DNA: TGTGCCAGCCAAGGGGGCGGTGGGGCACCCCTCCACTTT. The encoded protein is CASQGGGGAPLHF.

The count of this clone is one. The genes are TRBV3-1 (or the pseudogene TRBV3-2) and TRBJ2-1, with D perhaps TRBD2 (7 bases). Trimming shortened V by 4 bases and J by 7 bases, and 17 bases separated the two germline ends. Germline-derived CDR1 and CDR2 are LGHDT and YNNKEL (reference sequence). The CDR3 runs to 15 residues. CDR3 coding DNA: TGTGCCAGCAGCCCATGGGGGCTAGCGGTAAATGAGCAGTTCTTC. Protein: CASSPWGLAVNEQFF.

This rearrangement joins TRBV5-1 to TRBJ2-3; TRBD2 might be the D (6 bases). CDR1 is SGHRS and CDR2 is YFSETQ in the germline V gene. V was trimmed by 4 bases and J by 2 bases, leaving 17 bases between them. CDR3 length: 16 amino acids. CDR3 sequence reads: CASSLRPAGPTDTQYF. The DNA for the CDR3 is TGCGCCAGCAGCCTTCGCCCAGCGGGCCCCACAGATACGCAGTATTTT.

This rearrangement joins TRBV5-1 to TRBJ2-5; TRBD2 aligns across 16 bases. CDR1 and CDR2 (germline): SGHRS, YFSETQ. This CDR3 is built from 16 residues. V dropped 8 bases and J dropped 1; count of bases not matched to a gene: 5. The CDR3 DNA sequence: TGCGCCAGTTCGGGACTAGCGGGAGGGCCCCAAGAGACCCAGTACTTC. It codes for CASSGLAGGPQETQYF.

This clone was picked up a small number of times. The chain links TRBV7-2 to TRBJ1-2; possible D gene TRBD1, 6 bases. The V gene lost 5 bases and the J gene lost 14 bases, with 24 bases spanning the gap. This CDR3 has 14 residues. Per germline, CDR1 SGHTA and CDR2 FQGNSA. CDR3: CASSPPGTLKGGTF. The CDR3 nucleotides are TGTGCCAGCAGCCCCCCCGGGACCCTTAAGGGGGGGACCTTC.

The chain is built from TRBV5-1 and TRBJ2-3; 11 positions match TRBD2. V lost 4 bases to trimming and J lost 2 bases; unmatched junction nucleotides: 6. The germline gives CDR1 SGHRS, CDR2 YFSETQ. The CDR3 extends over 16 amino acids. The CDR3 spells CASSAGTSGLTDTQYF. DNA of the CDR3: TGCGCCAGCAGCGCAGGGACTAGCGGACTCACAGATACGCAGTATTTT.

The CDR3 DNA is TGTGCCAGCAGTTTGGAACTAGCGGGTAGACATGAGCAGTTCTTC. Translated, it gives CASSLELAGRHEQFF. The chain is built from TRBV6-5 and TRBJ2-1; 9 nucleotides agree with TRBD2. This CDR3 is built from 15 residues. The trim removed 4 bases at V and 8 bases at J, leaving 9 bases unmatched. The germline V gene has CDR1 MNHEY and CDR2 SVGAGI.

This rearrangement joins TRBV7-9 to TRBJ1-2; D might be TRBD1 (5 bases). The CDR3 has 17 residues. V lost 5 bases and J 4 bases, leaving 23 bases between the germline ends. The germline gives CDR1 SEHNR, CDR2 FQNEAQ (reference sequence). The CDR3 here is CASSPPGLGVRAYGYTF. CDR3 sequence (DNA): TGTGCCAGCAGCCCCCCAGGGTTGGGGGTGCGGGCCTATGGCTACACCTTC.

In this sample, this clone turned up once. The V and J genes are TRBV5-1 and TRBJ2-1, with 10 nucleotides matching TRBD2. V was clipped by 0 bases and J by 5 bases; unmatched bases: 2. The CDR3 sequence is 15 residues long. Germline V CDR1 and CDR2: SGHRS, YFSETQ. CDR3 bases: TGCGCCAGCAGCTTGGCAGCGGGGGGGCACAATGAGCAGTTCTTC. This sequence encodes CASSLAAGGHNEQFF.

The chain uses TRBV5-1 and TRBJ2-1; 7 bases fit TRBD2. Trimming removed 5 bases from V and 6 bases from J; junction bases left unmatched: 11. Germline V gene data show CDR1 as SGHRS and CDR2 as YFSETQ. CDR3 length equals 15 residues. DNA of the CDR3: TGCGCCAGCAGTCCCGTTCTGGCGGGAGTCAATGAGCAGTTCTTC. Its translation is CASSPVLAGVNEQFF.

The rearrangement uses TRBV11-2 and TRBJ2-3; D unresolved. This CDR3 spans 15 amino acids. Between the trimmed V and J ends, which lost 0 bases and 2 bases, there was a span of 9 bases. Germline V CDR1 and CDR2: SGHAT, FQNNGV. CDR3 DNA: TGTGCCAGCAGCTTAGAGCAGACCCTCACAGATACGCAGTATTTT. As protein: CASSLEQTLTDTQYF.

Here the CDR3 DNA reads TGTGCCAGCAGCCAAGAACCCACCGGACAGGGGTTAATGAGGAAACTGTTTTTT. Protein sequence: CASSQEPTGQGLMRKLFF. This chain uses TRBV3-1 (or the pseudogene TRBV3-2) with TRBJ1-4; 9 positions agree with TRBD1. The ends lost 0 bases at V and 11 bases at J; junction bases unmatched: 16. Per the germline V gene, CDR1 is LGHDT and CDR2 is YNNKEL (reference sequence). This CDR3 has 18 amino acids.

This chain links TRBV10-1 with TRBJ1-5, with D possibly TRBD1 on 5 matching bases. CDR1 WNHNN and CDR2 SYGVQD come from the germline V gene (reference sequence). CDR3 length: 14 residues. V was cut by 0 bases and J by 4 bases, with 7 bases left in between. The CDR3 region is CASSESGGNQPQHF. Written as DNA, the CDR3 is TGCGCCAGCAGTGAGTCGGGGGGTAATCAGCCCCAGCATTTT.

The chain recombines TRBV7-9 with TRBJ1-5; no clear D gene. The V gene's germline CDR1 is SEHNR and CDR2 FQNEAQ (reference sequence). CDR3 length: 15 residues. Trimming removed 0 bases at V and 7 bases at J, with 13 bases between. The CDR3 sequence is CASSLAEAGRQPQHF. The CDR3, as DNA: TGTGCCAGCAGCTTAGCGGAGGCAGGTCGGCAGCCCCAGCATTTT.

This chain connects TRBV7-2 to TRBJ2-1; TRBD2 aligns across 13 bases. The V segment lost 6 bases and the J segment 9 bases; nucleotides outside the gene matches: 8. The CDR3 extends over 15 amino acids. Germline V gene sequence: CDR1 SGHTA, CDR2 FQGNSA. This CDR3 is CASRTLAGGPVEQFF. The CDR3 DNA reads TGTGCCAGCAGGACACTAGCGGGAGGGCCGGTTGAGCAGTTCTTC.

The genes are TRBV19 and TRBJ2-7, with TRBD2 as a possible D gene (5 bases). The CDR3 is 14 amino acids. Trimming removed 2 bases from V and 0 bases from J, with 8 bases in between. Germline assignment: CDR1 LNHDA and CDR2 SQIVND (reference sequence). DNA for the CDR3: TGTGCCAGTAGTATAAGACTAAGCTCCTACGAGCAGTACTTC. It specifies CASSIRLSSYEQYF.

This chain joins TRBV4-3 and TRBJ1-1; no clear D. CDR1 is LGHNA, CDR2 YSLEER, per germline. The CDR3 has 14 amino acids. V lost 0 bases and J 1 base, leaving 6 bases between the germline ends. In DNA, the CDR3 is TGCGCCAGCAGCCAAGAAAGGTCGAACACTGAAGCTTTCTTT. Amino acids: CASSQERSNTEAFF.

The chain couples TRBV30 to TRBJ1-5; 8 positions match TRBD1. The junction had 4 bases not matched to a gene; V was cut back by 5 bases and J by 4 bases. CDR1 is GTSNPN, CDR2 SVGIG, per germline (reference sequence). This CDR3 region has 13 residues. The CDR3 DNA follows: TGTGCCTGGGGACAGGGTGGAAATCAGCCCCAGCATTTT. It yields the protein CAWGQGGNQPQHF. The full variable domain, completed using reference TRBV30 and TRBJ1-5, is SQTIHQWPATLVQPVGSPLSLECTVEGTSNPNLYWYRQAAGRGLQLLFYSVGIGQISSEVPQNLSASRPQDRQFILSSKKLLLSDSGFYLCAWGQGGNQPQHFGDGTRLSIL.

V gene TRBV7-3 combines with J gene TRBJ2-3, with D possibly being TRBD2 (6 bases). Per the germline V gene, CDR1 is SGHTA and CDR2 is FQGTGA. V lost 3 bases and J 0 bases, leaving 10 bases between the germline ends. CDR3 length: 15 amino acids. Here the CDR3 DNA reads TGTGCCAGCAGCTTCGAGGGGACTAGCACAGATACGCAGTATTTT. Encoded protein: CASSFEGTSTDTQYF. The full variable domain, with the rest looked up from reference TRBV7-3 and TRBJ2-3, is GAGVSQTPSNKVTEKGKYVELRCDPISGHTALYWYRQSLGQGPEFLIYFQGTGAADDSGLPNDRFFAVRPEGSVSTLKIQRTERGDSAVYLCASSFEGTSTDTQYFGPGTRLTVL.

This clone was found once. This chain uses TRBV11-2 with TRBJ2-7; D is uncertain. In germline, CDR1 is SGHAT, CDR2 FQNNGV. Deletions cut 4 bases from V and 6 bases from J, with 25 bases between. The CDR3 has 17 residues. DNA of the CDR3: TGTGCCAGCAGCTCTCGACCCCTTAGCCCTCGTAGTGGCGAGCAGTACTTC. It specifies CASSSRPLSPRSGEQYF. Full variable domain (missing parts from reference TRBV11-2 and TRBJ2-7): EAGVAQSPRYKIIEKRQSVAFWCNPISGHATLYWYQQILGQGPKLLIQFQNNGVVDDSQLPKDRFSAERLKGVDSTLKIQPAKLEDSAVYLCASSSRPLSPRSGEQYFGPGTRLTVT.

V is TRBV6-2 or TRBV6-3 and J is TRBJ1-4, with 11 bases aligning to TRBD1. The CDR3 runs to 15 residues. Looked up from germline, CDR1 is MNHEY and CDR2 is SVGEGT. The junction had 5 bases not matched to a gene; V was cut back by 5 bases and J by 6 bases. The chain's CDR3 is CASSTWTGGDEKLFF. The DNA of the CDR3 is TGTGCCAGCAGTACGTGGACAGGGGGCGATGAAAAACTGTTTTTT.

The genes are TRBV7-8 and TRBJ1-3; D remains ambiguous. This CDR3 region has 17 residues. Trimming took off 2 bases at V and 0 bases at J, with 14 bases between the two ends. In germline, CDR1 is SGHVS, CDR2 FQNEAQ. Here the CDR3 DNA reads TGTGCCAGCAGCTTACCCCCCGGAAAGGGCTCTGGAAACACCATATATTTT. It yields the protein CASSLPPGKGSGNTIYF.

This clone was recorded only once. V gene TRBV6-5 combines with J gene TRBJ1-3; tentative D call: TRBD1 (5 bases). The CDR3 length is 16 residues. V shed 2 bases and J shed 0 bases, with 11 bases lying between them. Germline V gene lookup returns CDR1 MNHEY and CDR2 SVGAGI. The CDR3 loop reads CASSYEGPNSGNTIYF. In DNA, the CDR3 is TGTGCCAGCAGTTACGAGGGACCGAACTCTGGAAACACCATATATTTT.

The chain joins TRBV29-1 to TRBJ1-1, with TRBD1 identical over 9 bases. Germline CDR1 is SQVTM and CDR2 is ANQGSEA. There are 13 residues in the CDR3. V was clipped by 7 bases and J by 5 bases; unmatched bases: 8. Here the CDR3 DNA reads TGCAGCGGATGGGACAGGGAGGGGACTGAAGCTTTCTTT. As protein: CSGWDREGTEAFF.

The chain employs TRBV4-1 and TRBJ2-5; 7 bases line up with TRBD2. Germline V CDR1 and CDR2: MGHRA, YSYEKL. V trimming: 4 bases; J trimming: 2 bases; junction bases outside the gene matches: 7. The CDR3 has 15 amino acids. CDR3 sequence: CASSPYLAAQETQYF. For the CDR3, the DNA is TGCGCCAGCAGCCCTTATCTAGCGGCTCAAGAGACCCAGTACTTC.

V gene TRBV19 combines with J gene TRBJ2-7; 9 nucleotides line up with TRBD1. Per germline, CDR1 LNHDA and CDR2 SQIVND (reference sequence). CDR3 length: 14 amino acids. Unmatched junction bases numbered 6, after V lost 4 bases and J lost 5 bases. The CDR3 DNA is TGTGCCAGTAGTAAGGGACAGGGTTCCCACGAGCAGTACTTC. It encodes CASSKGQGSHEQYF.